A single sample gave rise to the 24 T cell receptor beta chains below, sequenced in a study of neurological immune-mediated disorders. MiXCR, run by TCRdb on the 5' RACE reads, gives a single entry per CDR3 protein. This table holds around 70,000 distinct CDR3 sequences, around 5.2% found once. Sequencing used PBMCs. The source of these receptors is a woman younger than 45 with multiple sclerosis.

This clonotype has at least ten counts. V is TRBV5-1 and J is TRBJ2-1; D not certain. The CDR3 is made up of 12 amino acids. Germline-derived CDR1 and CDR2 are SGHRS and YFSETQ. The germline V and J ends were trimmed by 6 bases and 3 bases, with 7 bases remaining between them. CDR3 DNA: TGCGCCAGCATGAACAGCTACAATGAGCAGTTCTTC. Protein sequence: CASMNSYNEQFF.

In its sample, this clonotype was seen many times. J is TRBJ2-3 and V is TRBV10-3; 10 nucleotides align to TRBD1. CDR1 is ENHRY and CDR2 is SYGVKD in the germline V gene. V was clipped by 6 bases and J by 3 bases; unmatched bases: 3. This CDR3 has 14 amino acids. For the CDR3, the DNA is TGTGCCATCAGGGGACAGGGGAATACAGATACGCAGTATTTT. This gives the protein CAIRGQGNTDTQYF.

The sample holds many counts of this clonotype. J is TRBJ2-2 and V is TRBV24-1; D is unresolved. The V end lost 10 bases, the J end lost 0 bases, and 14 bases lay between the germline ends. The CDR3 is 15 residues long. CDR1 and CDR2 from the germline V gene are KGHDR and SFDVKD. In nucleotides, the CDR3 is TGTGCCACTATGGCGGCTGGCTCGAACACCGGGGAGCTGTTTTTT. Translated: CATMAAGSNTGELFF.

This clonotype was seen many times. The chain links TRBV20-1 to TRBJ2-2, with D possibly TRBD2 on 5 matching bases. The germline V and J ends were trimmed by 3 bases and 0 bases, with 8 bases remaining between them. The CDR3 length is 14 residues. From germline, CDR1 is DFQATT and CDR2 SNEGSKA (reference sequence). The CDR3 loop reads CSASKRTNTGELFF. Here the CDR3 DNA reads TGCAGTGCTAGTAAGCGGACGAACACCGGGGAGCTGTTTTTT.

This clonotype was counted at least ten times. This sequence joins TRBV3-1 and TRBJ2-2, with D unclear. Trimming shortened V by 2 bases and J by 0 bases, and 10 bases separated the two germline ends. Germline V gene data show CDR1 as LGHDT and CDR2 as YNNKEL (reference sequence). CDR3 length: 16 amino acids. This CDR3 reads CASSQWVKANTGELFF. DNA for the CDR3: TGTGCCAGCAGCCAATGGGTAAAAGCGAACACCGGGGAGCTGTTTTTT.

The chain is built from TRBV5-6 and TRBJ2-3; no reliable D call. The CDR3 runs to 16 residues. Trimming cost V 0 bases and J 3 bases, with 14 bases left between them. Germline values: CDR1 SGHDT, CDR2 YYEEEE. The CDR3 here is CASSLGVSGHTDTQYF. CDR3 DNA sequence: TGTGCCAGCAGCTTGGGCGTTTCAGGTCATACAGATACGCAGTATTTT.

This clonotype was detected only a few times. V usage is TRBV10-3 and J usage is TRBJ1-4; 7 bases are a match to TRBD1. Germline V gene data show CDR1 as ENHRY and CDR2 as SYGVKD. V was clipped by 7 bases and J by 7 bases; unmatched bases: 6. The CDR3 length is 13 residues. The CDR3 DNA follows: TGTGCCATCAACGACAGGGACGGTGAAAAACTGTTTTTT. Encoded protein: CAINDRDGEKLFF.

This clonotype was observed many times. The CDR3 region is CASSLNPGVDTDTQYF. As DNA, the CDR3 is TGTGCCAGCAGCTTAAACCCGGGGGTTGACACAGATACGCAGTATTTT. V gene TRBV7-9 combines with J gene TRBJ2-3; perhaps TRBD2 as D (6 bases). Trimming pared 2 bases from V and 2 bases from J, leaving 14 bases between. The CDR3 covers 16 residues. Germline V CDR1 and CDR2: SEHNR, FQNEAQ (reference sequence).

In this sample, this clonotype turned up many times. The gene calls are TRBV21-1 and TRBJ1-3; the D segment call TRBD1 is taken from the table without a DNA check. TRBV21-1 is flagged as a pseudogene. The CDR3 covers 14 residues. CDR3 DNA sequence: TGTGCCAGCAGCAGCCCAGGGGGCCAAAACACCATATATTTT. This encodes CASSSPGGQNTIYF.

At least ten counts were recorded for this clonotype. This chain uses TRBV6-5 with TRBJ2-5, with 11 nucleotides matching TRBD2. This CDR3 is 15 amino acids long. Looked up from germline, CDR1 is MNHEY and CDR2 is SVGAGI. The junction had 3 bases not matched to a gene; V was cut back by 2 bases and J by 4 bases. The CDR3 DNA is TGTGCCAGCAGTTACGTTAGCGGGGGGGGAGAGACCCAGTACTTC. It translates to CASSYVSGGGETQYF.

This clonotype was recorded many times. The V gene is TRBV20-1, the J gene TRBJ1-5; D is ambiguous. This CDR3 contains 13 residues. V was cut by 3 bases and J by 0 bases, with 6 bases left in between. Germline loops: CDR1 DFQATT, CDR2 SNEGSKA (reference sequence). CDR3 amino acids: CSASSHSNQPQHF. In DNA form, the CDR3 reads TGCAGTGCTAGCAGCCATAGCAATCAGCCCCAGCATTTT.

Details on this clonotype: A much larger clone lies a single base off, so this may be a read error. V gene TRBV5-1 combines with J gene TRBJ1-2; 9 bases match TRBD1. The length of the CDR3 is 12 residues. The germline gives CDR1 SGHRS, CDR2 YFSETQ. The CDR3 DNA follows: TGCGCCAGCGATACAGGGGGCTATAGCTACACCTTC. It is translated as CASDTGGYSYTF.

This clonotype appeared many times. The V gene is TRBV7-2, the J gene TRBJ1-2; 7 nucleotides line up with TRBD1. The CDR3 extends over 14 amino acids. V lost 4 bases, J lost 7 bases, and 9 bases stayed unmatched. CDR1 SGHTA and CDR2 FQGNSA come from the germline V gene. The CDR3 DNA reads TGTGCCAGCAGCTCGACAGGGTTGCGCGTTGGCTACACCTTC. It specifies CASSSTGLRVGYTF.

This clonotype was seen a few times. The chain combines TRBV12-3 or TRBV12-4 with TRBJ1-2; D ambiguous. The length of the CDR3 is 12 residues. Trimming stripped 6 bases from V and 2 bases from J, with 7 bases between. The CDR3 DNA follows: TGTGCCAGCAGGTTAACCAACTATGGCTACACCTTC. Its translation: CASRLTNYGYTF.

The chain recombines TRBV15 with TRBJ2-7, with TRBD1 matching over 7 bases. Germline assignment: CDR1 LNHNV and CDR2 YYDKDF (reference sequence). The CDR3 spans 17 residues. V lost 3 bases and J lost 0; bases outside the gene matches: 11. CDR3 nucleotides: TGTGCCACCAGCAGGGCCTGGACCGGGACAGACTCCTACGAGCAGTACTTC. Encoded protein: CATSRAWTGTDSYEQYF.

This clonotype occurred a few times. This may come from a read error, since a much larger clone is one base off. The CDR3 coding sequence is TGCGCCAGCAGCTTGGATGGACAGACCAATCAGCCCCAGCATTTT. Amino acid sequence: CASSLDGQTNQPQHF. This rearrangement joins TRBV5-1 to TRBJ1-5, with D tentatively TRBD1 (6 bases). This CDR3 is 15 amino acids long. With 0 bases removed from V and 3 bases from J, the gap between germline ends came to 10 bases. CDR1 and CDR2 from the germline V gene are SGHRS and YFSETQ.

This clonotype was detected many times. V and J are TRBV5-1 and TRBJ2-6; D not certain. The CDR3 totals 16 residues. Deletions cut 3 bases from V and 0 bases from J, with 10 bases between. CDR1 and CDR2 from the germline V gene are SGHRS and YFSETQ. CDR3 sequence reads: CASSSQKSSGANVLTF. In nucleotides, the CDR3 is TGCGCCAGCAGCTCGCAAAAATCCTCTGGGGCCAACGTCCTGACTTTC.

This clonotype appeared many times. V usage is TRBV5-6 and J usage is TRBJ2-7, with D hard to call. The germline CDR1 and CDR2 sequences are SGHDT and YYEEEE. This CDR3 has 13 amino acids. The V gene lost 0 bases and the J gene lost 6 bases, with 10 bases spanning the gap. For the CDR3, the DNA is TGTGCCAGCAGCTTGGTTCCGGCAGTCGAGCAGTACTTC. Translated, it gives CASSLVPAVEQYF.

The table lists this clonotype with a few counts. One junction end disagrees with the germline gene, perhaps due to a read error. The chain is built from TRBV12-3 or TRBV12-4 and TRBJ1-6, with D possibly TRBD1 on 5 matching bases. This CDR3 has 15 amino acids. CDR3 DNA sequence: TGTGCCAGCAGTTTAGGGCAGGGACTCAATTCACCCCTCAACTTT. Translating it yields CASSLGQGLNSPLNF.

This clonotype was picked up many times. CDR3 coding DNA: TGCGCCAGCAGCTCCTCCGTAGCGGGGGGCCTTAACAATGAGCAGTTCTTC. Translation gives CASSSSVAGGLNNEQFF. The rearrangement uses TRBV5-1 and TRBJ2-1; TRBD2 matches at 10 bases. CDR1 SGHRS and CDR2 YFSETQ come from the germline V gene. Trimming took 3 bases from V and 5 from J; bases not matched to a gene: 11. The CDR3 consists of 17 residues.

About this clonotype: A read error may account for a junction end that differs from germline. V gene TRBV4-1 combines with J gene TRBJ1-5, with D possibly being TRBD1 (5 bases). From germline, CDR1 is MGHRA and CDR2 YSYEKL. This CDR3 comprises 15 residues. The CDR3 DNA sequence: TGCGCCAGCAGCCAAGAAGGGGAGGGGCGACAGCCCCAGAATTTT. This encodes CASSQEGEGRQPQNF.

This clonotype came up many times. For the CDR3, the DNA is TGCGCCAGCAGGCTACGGGACTCCGAGCGGGGTGGGACGAAACTGTTTTTT. The encoded protein is CASRLRDSERGGTKLFF. This chain links TRBV5-1 with TRBJ1-4; D perhaps matches TRBD1 (5 bases). The CDR3 sequence is 17 residues long. CDR1 and CDR2 (germline): SGHRS, YFSETQ. Trimming took 5 bases from V and 11 from J, leaving 28 bases between them.

There are many counts of this clonotype. This chain joins TRBV5-1 and TRBJ2-3; D is ambiguous. The CDR3 is 16 residues long. V dropped 4 bases and J dropped 1 base, with 16 bases sitting between them. Germline V gene data show CDR1 as SGHRS and CDR2 as YFSETQ. DNA of the CDR3: TGCGCCAGCAGCCTTATGTCAGGCTCCGGCACAGATACGCAGTATTTT. It is translated as CASSLMSGSGTDTQYF.

The genes are TRBV2 and TRBJ2-5; possibly TRBD2 for D (6 bases). V lost 4 bases to trimming and J lost 0 bases, with 6 bases between them. CDR1 is SNHLY, CDR2 FYNNEI, per germline. The CDR3 totals 13 residues. The CDR3 sequence is CASSGDYQETQYF. CDR3 bases: TGTGCCAGCAGTGGGGACTACCAAGAGACCCAGTACTTC.